This T cell receptor (beta chain) was captured in a study of shared clonotypes between healthy human individuals. From germline, CDR1 is PRHDT and CDR2 FYEKMQ (reference sequence). V shed 8 bases and J shed 2 bases, with 13 bases lying between them. This CDR3 spans 14 amino acids. TCRdb's copy holds only in-frame clones and misses some; the assay was immunoSEQ multiplex PCR. The table includes about 320,000 clones, around 87% detected once. This chain links TRBV13 with TRBJ1-3; D not resolved. The sequencing sample was made of memory CD8+ T cells sorted from blood. Subset reported: CD45RO+ cells pooled with CCR7-negative TemRA cells. This sequence originates from a man aged 18-30 years in good health. In DNA form, the CDR3 reads TGTGCCAGCTCCGAGGACTTGACTGGAAACACCATATATTTT. Translating it yields CASSEDLTGNTIYF.